These 8 T cell receptor beta chains came from one sample sequenced in a study of blood T cell repertoires in COVID-19. Data came from immunoSEQ multiplex PCR; TCRdb stores just in-frame clones and leaves some out. The repertoire holds fewer than 500,000 clones, around nine tenths seen once, with approximately 2% in the top ten. Sequencing used PBMCs or T cells enriched from blood (not recorded which). The receptors come from a woman younger than 30 with acute COVID-19.

The V and J genes are TRBV5-5 and TRBJ1-4; perhaps TRBD1 as D (6 bases). V was clipped by 4 bases and J by 7 bases, with 14 bases between them. The CDR3 contains 14 residues. From germline, CDR1 is SGHKS and CDR2 YYEKEE (reference sequence). DNA of the CDR3: TGTGCCAGCAGCGCCGGGACAATTTCTGAAAAACTGTTTTTT. Its protein is CASSAGTISEKLFF.

The gene calls are TRBV15 and TRBJ2-1; 7 bases map to TRBD1. Trimming cost V 6 bases and J 6 bases; bases outside gene matches: 5. The germline V gene encodes CDR1 LNHNV and CDR2 YYDKDF (reference sequence). This CDR3 is 13 amino acids long. For the CDR3, the DNA is TGTGCCACCAGGTTAACAGGGGTCAATGAGCAGTTCTTC. It translates to CATRLTGVNEQFF.

This chain uses TRBV19 with TRBJ1-2, with no clear D. V was cut by 7 bases and J by 2 bases, with 11 bases left in between. CDR1 and CDR2 from the germline V gene are LNHDA and SQIVND (reference sequence). The CDR3 is 13 amino acids. Written as DNA, the CDR3 is TGTGCCAGTAATTCGGGGAGCAACTATGGCTACACCTTC. As protein: CASNSGSNYGYTF. The whole variable domain, remainder taken from reference TRBV19 and TRBJ1-2, is DGGITQSPKYLFRKEGQNVTLSCEQNLNHDAMYWYRQDPGQGLRLIYYSQIVNDFQKGDIAEGYSVSREKKESFPLTVTSAQKNPTAFYLCASNSGSNYGYTFGSGTRLTVV.

The chain joins TRBV7-8 to TRBJ2-7, with 7 nucleotides matching TRBD1. V trimming: 4 bases; J trimming: 2 bases; junction bases outside the gene matches: 8. The CDR3 has 15 amino acids. Germline V gene lookup returns CDR1 SGHVS and CDR2 FQNEAQ. The CDR3 DNA is TGTGCCAGCAGCTCAATTTCCGGGACAGCCTACGAGCAGTACTTC. Protein sequence: CASSSISGTAYEQYF.

This rearrangement joins TRBV4-1 to TRBJ2-5; possible D gene TRBD1, 6 bases. There are 17 residues in the CDR3. Trimming shortened V by 0 bases and J by 2 bases, and 16 bases separated the two germline ends. Germline V gene lookup returns CDR1 MGHRA and CDR2 YSYEKL. This CDR3 reads CASSQDPVSRGQETQYF. The CDR3, as DNA: TGCGCCAGCAGCCAAGATCCCGTGTCTAGGGGGCAAGAGACCCAGTACTTC.

The chain links TRBV2 to TRBJ2-4; 9 positions agree with TRBD1. Germline CDR1 reads SNHLY; CDR2 reads FYNNEI. This CDR3 is 14 amino acids long. V was pared by 3 bases and J by 7 bases, with 4 bases of the junction left unmatched. The CDR3 loop is CASSDGTGLNIQYF. CDR3 sequence (DNA): TGTGCCAGCAGTGATGGGACAGGGCTTAACATTCAGTACTTC.

The CDR3 DNA reads TGTGCCAGCGGGGGACTAGCAACAGATACGCAGTATTTT. As protein: CASGGLATDTQYF. The rearrangement links TRBV3-1 (or the pseudogene TRBV3-2) to TRBJ2-3, with 9 bases fitting TRBD2. Germline V gene data show CDR1 as LGHDT and CDR2 as YNNKEL (reference sequence). The length of the CDR3 is 13 residues. Trimming took 8 bases from V and 3 from J; bases not matched to a gene: 3.

The chain uses TRBV4-1 and TRBJ2-3, with TRBD2 identical over 9 bases. The length of the CDR3 is 17 residues. CDR1 MGHRA and CDR2 YSYEKL come from the germline V gene. The junction had 10 bases not matched to a gene; V was cut back by 4 bases and J by 2 bases. CDR3 amino acids: CASSPLGTSLTTDTQYF. In DNA, the CDR3 is TGCGCCAGCAGCCCCCTGGGGACTAGCCTGACCACAGATACGCAGTATTTT.